This T cell receptor (beta chain) was obtained from a study of T cells in Graves' hyperthyroidism and ophthalmopathy. Study observations and caveats: Also found in blood were most expanded thyroid clonotypes above 0.001. A model of 13 V-J features distinguished ophthalmopathy from stable hyperthyroidism.

Patients were excluded because of uncontrolled infection, other autoimmune disease, pregnancy or lactation. This clonotype appeared once. The antigen is not known. Amplification of TCR beta CDR3 regions was performed using RNA transcripts as template. During a first-round RT-PCR of the TCR CDR3, the HTBI primer set was used. TCRdb called the multiplex PCR reads again in MiXCR, with one record for every CDR3 protein. The sample carries about 570,000 distinct CDR3 sequences, 35% to 55% recorded once. CDR3 length equals 11 residues. CDR1 is SGDLS and CDR2 is YYNGEE in the germline V gene. V lost 10 bases and J lost 5, with 12 bases in between.

This chain connects TRBV9 to TRBJ1-1; D remains ambiguous. The sequencing sample was made of peripheral blood or thyroid tissue (not recorded which). The sequence was obtained from an adult woman with Graves' disease, either hyperthyroidism or ophthalmopathy (not recorded which). The CDR3 nucleotides are TGTGCCGGACGGGGATGGACTGAAGCTTTCTTT. It yields the protein CAGRGWTEAFF.